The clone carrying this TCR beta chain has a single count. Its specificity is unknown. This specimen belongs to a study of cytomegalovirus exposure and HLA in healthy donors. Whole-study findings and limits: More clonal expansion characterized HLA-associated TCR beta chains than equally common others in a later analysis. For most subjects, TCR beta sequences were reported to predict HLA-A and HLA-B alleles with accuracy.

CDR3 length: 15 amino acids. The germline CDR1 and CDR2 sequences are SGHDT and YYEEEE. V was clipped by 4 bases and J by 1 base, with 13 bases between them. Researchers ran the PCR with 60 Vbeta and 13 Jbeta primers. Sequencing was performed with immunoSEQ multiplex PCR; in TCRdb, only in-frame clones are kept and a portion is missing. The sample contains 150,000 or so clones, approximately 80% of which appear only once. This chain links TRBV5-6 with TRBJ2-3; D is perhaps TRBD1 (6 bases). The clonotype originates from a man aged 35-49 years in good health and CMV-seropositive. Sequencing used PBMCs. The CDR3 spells CASSPWGPRTDTQYF. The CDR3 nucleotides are TGTGCCAGCAGCCCGTGGGGGCCTCGCACAGATACGCAGTATTTT.